This T cell receptor beta chain came from a study of regulatory T cells in long-lasting Graves disease. This clonotype occurred a few times. CDR3-region Arm-PCR and iRepertoire HTBI primers produced the TCR beta libraries. TCRdb independently ran MiXCR on the multiplex PCR reads; one entry per CDR3 protein. The table lists around 400,000 distinct CDR3 sequences, approximately 10% of them singletons, with about 20% in the top ten. This sample's time point: newly diagnosed GD, antithyroid drugs for less than 3 months. After RNA was extracted from PBMCs, the TCR library was made from it. Another study also made use of these data, one on T cells in Graves' hyperthyroidism and ophthalmopathy.

The sequence was obtained from a woman in her late teens or twenties with Graves disease. The specimen was peripheral blood mononuclear cells (PBMCs), collected at new diagnosis, from a patient treated with antithyroid drugs.

As DNA, the CDR3 is TGTGCCAGCAGCTCCGAGTTAACCGGCGAGCAGTACTTC. It codes for CASSSELTGEQYF. This chain links TRBV7-9 with TRBJ2-7, with D unclear. The CDR3 loop spans 13 amino acids. The germline V and J ends were trimmed by 4 bases and 6 bases, with 13 bases remaining between them. Germline CDR1 and CDR2: SEHNR and FQNEAQ (reference sequence).